Presented here are 6 T cell receptor beta chains from one specimen sequenced in a study of cytomegalovirus exposure and HLA in healthy donors. TCRdb's copy holds only in-frame clones and misses some; the assay was immunoSEQ multiplex PCR. This table holds about 110,000 clones, almost 90% found once. The specimen sequenced was PBMCs. Receptor source: a young woman in good health and CMV-seronegative.

The V call is TRBV5-6, the J call TRBJ2-7; TRBD1 matches at 10 bases. Losses at the gene ends were 6 bases for V and 6 bases for J; bases not matched to a gene: 9. The germline gives CDR1 SGHDT, CDR2 YYEEEE. The CDR3 is made up of 14 amino acids. Written as DNA, the CDR3 is TGTGCCAGCACCCCGCGTCGGACAGGGGGCGAGCAGTACTTC. Translating it yields CASTPRRTGGEQYF.

The chain combines TRBV19 with TRBJ1-1; D uncertain. V shed 3 bases and J shed 2 bases, with 13 bases lying between them. The CDR3 extends over 15 amino acids. CDR1 and CDR2 (germline): LNHDA, SQIVND (reference sequence). The chain's CDR3 is CASSIRVHRNTEAFF. The CDR3 DNA reads TGTGCCAGTAGTATTCGGGTTCATCGCAACACTGAAGCTTTCTTT.

V and J are TRBV27 and TRBJ2-2; tentatively, D is TRBD2 (6 bases). In germline, CDR1 is MNHEY, CDR2 SMNVEV (reference sequence). V lost 2 bases to trimming and J lost 1 base, with 8 bases between them. The CDR3 is 15 residues long. This chain's CDR3 is CASSLAGMNTGELFF. The CDR3 nucleotides are TGTGCCAGCAGTTTAGCGGGGATGAACACCGGGGAGCTGTTTTTT.

The V and J genes are TRBV11-2 and TRBJ2-2, with unresolved D. There are 12 residues in the CDR3. The germline V and J ends were trimmed by 5 bases and 5 bases, with 6 bases remaining between them. CDR1 and CDR2 (germline): SGHAT, FQNNGV. This CDR3 reads CASSRLTGELFF. CDR3 in DNA: TGTGCCAGCAGCCGTCTAACCGGGGAGCTGTTTTTT.

The chain links TRBV29-1 to TRBJ1-2; D is perhaps TRBD1 (5 bases). CDR3 length: 10 amino acids. The germline V and J ends were trimmed by 3 bases and 8 bases, with 7 bases remaining between them. Per germline, CDR1 SQVTM and CDR2 ANQGSEA. The CDR3 nucleotides are TGCAGCGTTGACGGGGGGGGCTACACCTTC. This encodes CSVDGGGYTF.

The V and J genes are TRBV5-4 and TRBJ2-3, with TRBD2 as a possible D gene (7 bases). Trimming stripped 4 bases from V and 9 bases from J, with 18 bases between. Germline values: CDR1 SGHNT, CDR2 YYREEE (reference sequence). CDR3 length: 14 amino acids. The CDR3 DNA is TGTGCCAGCAGCAGCGGCGGGGGCCCGCAAACGCAGTATTTT. Encoded protein: CASSSGGGPQTQYF.